This entry describes one T cell receptor beta chain. The antigen is unknown. This sample is drawn from a study of beta chain features in type 1 diabetes. General study results and limits: Moderate yet significant TCRB CDR3 shortening was seen in Type 1 diabetes patients in all four CD4+ subsets. Patients with type 1 diabetes carried fewer insertions and had more deletions at their VDJ junctions. Sampled from patients, naive, central memory and Treg TCRB repertoires appeared more similar than those sampled from healthy donors.

The investigators reverse transcribed all of the isolated RNA, so they sequenced expressed TCRB transcripts. Naive, central memory and regulatory T cell samples averaged about 3.57 million immunoSEQ reads each. Repertoires were generated with immunoSEQ multiplex PCR, while TCRdb's copy carries only in-frame clones and drops some. The sample has roughly 100,000 clones; 25% to 35% are singletons. The junction had 16 bases not matched to a gene; V was cut back by 4 bases and J by 7 bases. The CDR3 covers 17 residues. The germline V gene encodes CDR1 LGHNA and CDR2 YSLEER. Sorting that relied on CD45RO/CCR7/CD25/CD127/CD95/CD27 yielded CD4+ naive, central memory, regulatory and stem cell-like memory cells.

The chain joins TRBV4-3 to TRBJ2-3, with 8 positions matching TRBD2. This clonotype originated in a woman between 18 and 29 years old with type 1 diabetes. Sequenced input: central memory CD4+ T cells from blood. CDR3 in DNA: TGCGCCAGCAGCCCCGAGGCCGCGGGAGGTGCAGTTCATACGCAGTATTTT. It specifies CASSPEAAGGAVHTQYF.